This T cell receptor beta chain was obtained from a study of T cell repertoires in cytomegalovirus infection. At the level of the study: CMV infection plus the matching HLA type was flagged by public TCR beta signatures. Regarding the study as a whole: People with CMV and the relevant HLA were identified by cumulative public TCR beta family frequency. Clonotype analysis showed dominance of the ex vivo response by HLA-C-restricted CMV-specific TCR beta clonotypes.

TCRdb used MiXCR to reprocess the reads, holding one entry per CDR3 protein. The sample yields 250,000 to 300,000 distinct CDR3 sequences, about 25% seen once. A note on this clonotype: Its antigen is not known.

CDR1 and CDR2 from the germline V gene are KGHDR and SFDVKD. Trimming shortened V by 5 bases and J by 1 base, and 13 bases separated the two germline ends. This CDR3 spans 15 amino acids. This receptor was identified in a human donor in good health (CMV status not recorded). Some clones in this sample may be carry-over from other donors' samples. Sample: PBMCs. The chain has TRBV24-1 and TRBJ1-1, with a possible D match to TRBD1 (5 bases). CDR3 coding DNA: TGTGCCACCAGTGGCGCCGGGACCGAGAACACTGAAGCTTTCTTT. It is translated as CATSGAGTENTEAFF.